A selection of T cell receptor beta chains follows, all from one sample in a study of T cell changes during pregnancy in multiple sclerosis. The table came from immunoSEQ multiplex PCR; TCRdb's copy has only in-frame clones and leaves some out. The sample gives roughly 50,000 clones, roughly 90% of which show up once; roughly 0.4% is in the top ten. The sequencing here drew on CD4+ T cells from peripheral blood mononuclear cells, taken after pregnancy. These receptors were collected from a female donor with multiple sclerosis, enrolled in a pregnancy study. The CDR3 runs from the conserved cysteine through the conserved F or W. Each record gives: V gene, J gene, clone size, D gene, CDR3 protein, CDR3 DNA. The D gene is left open where the match is weak. Size is omitted from some rows. Given values are once, few, many or a class for expanded clones.

TRBV20-1	TRBJ2-1	-	TRBD2	CSARWGGEQFF	TGCAGTGCTAGGTGGGGGGGTGAGCAGTTCTTC
TRBV19	TRBJ2-7	few	TRBD2	CASRRVEGGLAGDYEQYF	TGTGCCAGTAGGCGGGTCGAGGGCGGACTAGCGGGAGACTACGAGCAGTACTTC
TRBV5-4	TRBJ2-2	-	TRBD2	CASSLELADYTGELFF	TGTGCCAGCAGCCTTGAACTAGCGGATTACACCGGGGAGCTGTTTTTT
TRBV5-1	TRBJ2-7	-	-	CASSLLTSYGEQYF	TGCGCCAGCAGCTTGTTGACTAGTTACGGCGAGCAGTACTTC
TRBV30	TRBJ1-3	-	-	CAWNDPPTSGNTIYF	TGTGCCTGGAACGACCCCCCGACTTCTGGAAACACCATATATTTT
TRBV5-1	TRBJ1-1	once	-	CASSGSGTAHTEAFF	TGCGCCAGCAGCGGGTCCGGGACTGCCCACACTGAAGCTTTCTTT
TRBV18	TRBJ1-5	-	-	CASSPRSGQGIQPQHF	TGTGCCAGCTCACCAAGATCGGGACAAGGCATTCAGCCCCAGCATTTT
TRBV5-1	TRBJ2-3	once	TRBD2	CASTPGPLAGVSDTQYF	TGCGCCAGCACCCCCGGACCTCTAGCGGGAGTCAGTGATACGCAGTATTTT
TRBV28	TRBJ2-6	-	TRBD1	CASRDRGPDSGANVLTF	TGTGCCAGCCGAGACAGGGGGCCCGACTCTGGGGCCAACGTCCTGACTTTC
TRBV5-4	TRBJ2-5	-	-	CASSLGSDLGETQYF	TGTGCCAGCAGCTTGGGCAGCGATTTGGGAGAGACCCAGTACTTC
TRBV30	TRBJ1-5	-	-	CAWSRLKNQPQHF	TGTGCCTGGAGTCGACTGAAGAATCAGCCCCAGCATTTT
TRBV7-9	TRBJ2-1	-	TRBD2	CASSQNSGPLYNEQFF	TGTGCCAGCAGCCAAAATAGCGGGCCCCTTTACAATGAGCAGTTCTTC
TRBV6-1	TRBJ2-7	-	-	CASSEKKRAQDYEQYF	TGTGCCAGCAGTGAGAAAAAGCGGGCCCAAGACTACGAGCAGTACTTC
TRBV12-5	TRBJ2-2	-	TRBD2	CASGLRLAGSNTGELFF	TGTGCTAGTGGTTTGAGGCTAGCGGGATCCAACACCGGGGAGCTGTTTTTT
TRBV19	TRBJ2-7	-	TRBD1	CASSRTPTGSEQYF	TGTGCCAGTAGCCGTACCCCGACAGGGAGCGAGCAGTACTTC
TRBV30	TRBJ1-1	-	-	CAWSQANSEAFF	TGTGCCTGGAGTCAGGCTAACAGTGAAGCTTTCTTT
TRBV5-1	TRBJ1-3	-	TRBD1	CASSSRDRGNTIYF	TGCGCCAGCAGCTCCCGGGACAGGGGCAACACCATATATTTT
TRBV7-9	TRBJ1-1	-	-	CASKTSGVLTEAFF	TGTGCCAGCAAAACCTCCGGGGTTTTAACTGAAGCTTTCTTT
TRBV19	TRBJ2-7	-	-	CASSIVAGHYEQYF	TGTGCCAGTAGTATTGTCGCGGGTCATTACGAGCAGTACTTC
TRBV2	TRBJ2-3	-	-	CASSPWPGWSDTQYF	TGTGCCAGCAGTCCGTGGCCAGGGTGGTCAGATACGCAGTATTTT
TRBV5-1	TRBJ2-2	-	-	CASSPRSGSNTGELFF	TGCGCCAGCAGCCCTCGAAGCGGGTCGAACACCGGGGAGCTGTTTTTT
TRBV6-1	TRBJ2-2	once	-	CASSLDGLNTGELFF	TGTGCCAGCAGCCTCGACGGACTGAACACCGGGGAGCTGTTTTTT
TRBV19	TRBJ2-2	-	TRBD2	CASSYRTSGSSGTGELFF	TGTGCCAGTAGTTACCGGACTAGCGGGAGTAGTGGCACCGGGGAGCTGTTTTTT
TRBV18	TRBJ2-1	-	-	CASSPRQGKNEQFF	TGTGCCAGCTCACCAAGGCAGGGGAAGAATGAGCAGTTCTTC
TRBV28	TRBJ2-7	-	-	CASSFSGVYEQYF	TGTGCCAGCAGTTTTTCGGGGGTCTACGAGCAGTACTTC
TRBV19	TRBJ1-2	-	TRBD1	CASSIVGGRNGYTF	TGTGCCAGTAGTATAGTAGGGGGCAGAAATGGCTACACCTTC
TRBV9	TRBJ2-7	-	TRBD1	CASSSGQGAYEQYF	TGTGCCAGCAGCTCGGGACAGGGGGCATACGAGCAGTACTTC
TRBV5-8	TRBJ1-1	-	TRBD1	CASMPRDRGFMNTEAFF	TGTGCCAGCATGCCCCGGGACAGGGGTTTTATGAACACTGAAGCTTTCTTT
TRBV18	TRBJ2-3	-	-	CASSPVRLVTSTDTQYF	TGTGCCAGCTCACCAGTCAGACTAGTTACTAGCACAGATACGCAGTATTTT
TRBV2	TRBJ2-7	-	TRBD2	CASSEVASGGYEQYF	TGTGCCAGCAGTGAAGTGGCTAGCGGGGGATACGAGCAGTACTTC
TRBV6-6	TRBJ1-6	once	TRBD1	CASRGTGQSPLHF	TGTGCCAGCAGGGGGACAGGGCAATCACCCCTCCACTTT
TRBV7-2	TRBJ2-2	-	TRBD2	CASNPLGASGSFFAGELFF	TGTGCCAGCAACCCCCTCGGCGCTAGCGGGAGTTTCTTTGCCGGGGAGCTGTTTTTT
TRBV19	TRBJ1-4	-	-	CASRSFATNEKLFF	TGTGCCAGTAGAAGCTTTGCAACTAATGAAAAACTGTTTTTT
TRBV27	TRBJ1-3	-	-	CASTSTIESGNTIYF	TGTGCCAGCACCTCAACTATAGAGTCTGGAAACACCATATATTTT
TRBV6-1	TRBJ2-3	-	-	CASEISTDTQYF	TGTGCCAGCGAGATTAGCACAGATACGCAGTATTTT
TRBV7-2	TRBJ1-2	-	-	CASRPAWQANYGYTF	TGTGCCAGCAGACCCGCCTGGCAGGCTAACTATGGCTACACCTTC
TRBV19	TRBJ2-1	once	TRBD2	CASSTRSGYNEQFF	TGTGCCAGTAGTACCCGTAGCGGGTACAATGAGCAGTTCTTC
TRBV29-1	TRBJ2-3	once	-	CSVEATSTDTQYF	TGCAGCGTTGAGGCGACTAGCACAGATACGCAGTATTTT
TRBV4-1	TRBJ1-1	-	-	CASSQEIRAGTEAFF	TGCGCCAGCAGCCAAGAGATCCGGGCGGGCACTGAAGCTTTCTTT
TRBV5-1	TRBJ2-5	-	-	CASSLAPGSNMETQYF	TGCGCCAGCAGCTTGGCCCCAGGGTCCAACATGGAGACCCAGTACTTC
TRBV18	TRBJ1-1	-	-	CASSIGRERMNTEAFF	TGTGCCAGCTCAATCGGACGGGAGCGCATGAACACTGAAGCTTTCTTT
TRBV28	TRBJ1-1	-	TRBD1	CASRQTGVLRMNTEAFF	TGTGCCAGCAGGCAAACAGGGGTTTTAAGGATGAACACTGAAGCTTTCTTT
TRBV28	TRBJ2-7	-	TRBD2	CASSPYTGLAGEARYEQYF	TGTGCCAGCAGCCCCTATACGGGACTAGCGGGAGAAGCTCGCTACGAGCAGTACTTC
TRBV6-5	TRBJ1-1	-	-	CASRPYHYPEAFF	TGTGCCAGCAGGCCTTATCACTATCCTGAAGCTTTCTTT
TRBV7-9	TRBJ1-1	-	TRBD1	CASSPDRAGGKNTEAFF	TGTGCCAGCAGCCCGGACAGGGCCGGAGGAAAGAACACTGAAGCTTTCTTT
TRBV28	TRBJ2-7	-	TRBD2	CASSLLLAARPLYEQYF	TGTGCCAGCAGTTTGTTACTAGCGGCTAGACCTCTCTACGAGCAGTACTTC
TRBV19	TRBJ2-4	-	-	CASSIVGQGIVAAKNIQYF	TGTGCCAGTAGTATAGTCGGTCAGGGGATAGTGGCGGCCAAAAACATTCAGTACTTC
TRBV4-1	TRBJ1-1	-	TRBD1	CASSQAQGAVTEAFF	TGCGCCAGCAGCCAAGCACAGGGGGCAGTTACTGAAGCTTTCTTT
TRBV7-3	TRBJ2-1	-	TRBD1	CASSFTAGTVYNEQFF	TGTGCCAGCAGCTTTACCGCCGGGACAGTTTACAATGAGCAGTTCTTC
TRBV5-5	TRBJ2-7	-	-	CASSLVRVPYEQYF	TGTGCCAGCAGCTTGGTACGGGTGCCCTACGAGCAGTACTTC
TRBV28	TRBJ1-2	-	-	CASTSGGTDGYGYTF	TGTGCCAGCACGTCCGGGGGGACGGACGGCTATGGCTACACCTTC
TRBV7-3	TRBJ2-3	-	-	CASSLKEMSTQYF	TGTGCCAGCAGCTTAAAGGAGATGTCTACGCAGTATTTT
TRBV11-2	TRBJ2-2	-	TRBD1	CASSFGQGASGELFF	TGTGCCAGCAGCTTCGGTCAGGGGGCCAGCGGGGAGCTGTTTTTT
TRBV11-2	TRBJ2-7	-	-	CASSLVLGRPGRFAYEQYF	TGTGCCAGCAGCTTAGTTTTGGGGCGTCCAGGCCGCTTCGCCTACGAGCAGTACTTC
TRBV7-6	TRBJ1-5	-	-	CASSLGTANQPQHF	TGTGCCAGCAGCTTAGGGACAGCCAATCAGCCCCAGCATTTT
TRBV9	TRBJ1-4	-	-	CASSGFAGPTGEKLFF	TGTGCCAGCAGCGGATTCGCGGGGCCTACGGGTGAAAAACTGTTTTTT
TRBV7-7	TRBJ2-1	-	-	CASSRDERGEQFF	TGTGCCAGCAGTCGTGACGAACGGGGTGAGCAGTTCTTC
TRBV7-6	TRBJ2-5	-	-	CASSFGGSGETQYF	TGTGCCAGCAGCTTTGGGGGGTCGGGAGAGACCCAGTACTTC
TRBV7-2	TRBJ2-5	-	-	CASSLGARETQYF	TGTGCCAGCAGCCTAGGGGCGCGAGAGACCCAGTACTTC